This TCR beta chain emerged from a study of blood T cell repertoires in COVID-19. On the study more broadly: The analysed material was cDNA or gDNA that came from T cells, B-cell-depleted T cells, or PBMCs.

Living in about two dozen US areas, the participants were between roughly 18 and 90 years of age. Assignments of participants to cohorts depended upon their own reported clinical history. Trimming took 4 bases from V and 8 from J; bases not matched to a gene: 13. The CDR3 spans 16 residues. CDR1 is MGHRA, CDR2 YSYEKL, per germline. Per the study methods: Estimation of nucleated cell counts was performed using reference gene primer amplification. Produced via immunoSEQ multiplex PCR; TCRdb's table is partial and in-frame only. The DNA gave D and trimming, while V, J and clone size come from that table. Among approximately 220,000 clones listed, 90% were seen once.

The receptor's source is a man aged 25 to 40 who had been exposed to COVID-19. Sample: PBMCs or T cells enriched from blood (not recorded which). The chain recombines TRBV4-1 with TRBJ2-1; 8 nucleotides line up with TRBD1. The CDR3, as DNA: TGCGCCAGCAGCCCTACCCTCTCAAGACAGGGGTATGAGCAGTTCTTC. This sequence encodes CASSPTLSRQGYEQFF.